The T cell receptor beta chain described here comes from a study of shared clonotypes between healthy human individuals. The CDR3 spans 17 residues. Losses at the gene ends were 1 base for V and 6 bases for J; bases not matched to a gene: 10. CDR1 is MNHEY and CDR2 is SMNVEV in the germline V gene (reference sequence). Deep-level assay runs were performed. Sequenced by immunoSEQ multiplex PCR; TCRdb stores in-frame clones only, minus some. The data show about 770,000 clones, roughly 72% seen once. The sample holds many counts of this clone. The chain employs TRBV27 and TRBJ2-1; 9 bases fit TRBD2. Sequencing was performed on memory CD4+ T cells sorted from blood. This sample's subset: CD45RA-negative fraction. This TCR was recovered from a woman aged 30 to 39 in good health. In DNA, the CDR3 is TGTGCCAGCAGTTTATACTTTGGCGGGAGGGCCTTCAATGAGCAGTTCTTC. Its translation is CASSLYFGGRAFNEQFF.